These T cell receptor beta chains were read from a single sample in a study of cytomegalovirus exposure and HLA in healthy donors. This table comes from immunoSEQ multiplex PCR, and its TCRdb copy is limited to in-frame clones, with some not included. The top ten clones hold 7.5% to 10% of a sample with around 36,000 clones, about four fifths of them seen once. Source material: PBMCs. These receptors all come from a woman aged 40 to 50 in good health and CMV-seronegative. CDR3s include the opening cysteine and the closing phenylalanine or tryptophan. D genes are given only for firm matches. Some rows mark clone size as missing; the rest say once, few, many or name a class of expanded clone.

clone size,J gene,D gene,V gene,CDR3 DNA,CDR3 protein
NA,TRBJ2-2,TRBD2,TRBV19,TGTGCCAGTAAGTCGGGGGGAAGCGCGAACACCGGGGAGCTGTTTTTT,CASKSGGSANTGELFF
few,TRBJ2-1,TRBD1,TRBV29-1,TGCAGCGGAGGGACAGGGGGGAACAATGAGCAGTTCTTC,CSGGTGGNNEQFF
few,TRBJ1-2,NA,TRBV9,TGTGCCAGCAGCGTAGACCAGGGAGGATACGGCTACACCTTC,CASSVDQGGYGYTF
once,TRBJ1-1,NA,TRBV7-9,TGTGCCAGCAGCTTGGTAAGGGGAGGGAACACTGAAGCTTTCTTT,CASSLVRGGNTEAFF
once,TRBJ1-2,TRBD1,TRBV7-9,TGTGCCAGCAGCTTAGGTGGGACAGGGGTTAACTATGGCTACACCTTC,CASSLGGTGVNYGYTF
NA,TRBJ2-3,NA,TRBV7-9,TGTGCCAGCAGCTTAGTGGAATGGGCTAGCACAGATACGCAGTATTTT,CASSLVEWASTDTQYF
NA,TRBJ1-6,NA,TRBV25-1,TGTGCCAGCAGTGAATCCTATCCACCCCTCCACTTT,CASSESYPPLHF
NA,TRBJ2-3,TRBD2,TRBV4-1,TGCGCCAGCAGCCAGAGTCCGGGGGGTGATACGCAGTATTTT,CASSQSPGGDTQYF
NA,TRBJ2-3,TRBD2,TRBV6-1,TGTGCCAGCAGTGGGGGGGGGTGGGATACGCAGTATTTT,CASSGGGWDTQYF
NA,TRBJ2-1,NA,TRBV15,TGTGCCACCAGCCCTCGGACTGGCTCCTACAATGAGCAGTTCTTC,CATSPRTGSYNEQFF
few,TRBJ1-1,NA,TRBV15,TGTGCCACCAGCACTCAGGGTAACACTGAAGCTTTCTTT,CATSTQGNTEAFF
NA,TRBJ2-3,NA,TRBV7-9,TGTGCCAGCAGCCCCCCGGGCAGGGGTGAAGATACGCAGTATTTT,CASSPPGRGEDTQYF
NA,TRBJ2-1,NA,TRBV4-3,TGCGCCAGCAGCCGAAAGGGCTACGGGACACTCTCGGATGAGCAGTTCTTC,CASSRKGYGTLSDEQFF
once,TRBJ2-7,TRBD1,TRBV7-2,TGTGCCAGCAGTCGACAGGGTCAGAACGAGCAGTACTTC,CASSRQGQNEQYF
NA,TRBJ1-4,NA,TRBV25-1,TGTGCCAGCAGTCATCGGGACAACTCAACTAATGAAAAACTGTTTTTT,CASSHRDNSTNEKLFF
NA,TRBJ2-7,NA,TRBV9,TGTGCCAGCAGCGCAACTGTCCCCGGTTACGAGCAGTACTTC,CASSATVPGYEQYF
NA,TRBJ1-5,NA,TRBV7-8,TGTGCCAGCAGCTTTTCCCGGGACACGTATAATCAGCCCCAGCATTTT,CASSFSRDTYNQPQHF
medium-sized,TRBJ2-1,NA,TRBV6-5,TGTGCCAGCAGACGGGACAACGCGTACAATGAGCAGTTCTTC,CASRRDNAYNEQFF
NA,TRBJ2-4,NA,TRBV15,TGTGCCACCAGCACATCCTCCCAGGGGAACATTCAGTACTTC,CATSTSSQGNIQYF
NA,TRBJ2-3,NA,TRBV9,TGTGCCAGCAGCGCAATGGTCTGGCCCACAGATACGCAGTATTTT,CASSAMVWPTDTQYF
NA,TRBJ1-4,NA,TRBV27,TGTGCCAGCAGTTTAAGGGCCAAGGGAGGGGAACTGTTTTTT,CASSLRAKGGELFF
NA,TRBJ2-1,NA,TRBV4-2,TGTGCCAGCAGCCAAGAAGCTGACTTGAGCTCCTACAATGAGCAGTTCTTC,CASSQEADLSSYNEQFF